This T cell receptor beta chain was captured by sequencing in a study of T cell responses to AZD1222 COVID-19 vaccine. Of note for this clone: The antigen is not known.

TCRdb keeps only in-frame clones here, not all; method: immunoSEQ multiplex PCR. The sample holds some 74,000 clones, about 84% seen once. Study-wide results and limits: Reportedly, nearly half the spike-specific TCRs target unmutated variant regions. The donor group comprised mostly white British people and more females; the analysis possibly underestimated clonal diversity. Repertoire sampling happened only post peak T cell response.

The CDR3 runs to 13 residues. Looked up from germline, CDR1 is MDHEN and CDR2 is SYDVKM. V gave up 3 bases and J gave up 2 bases, with 7 bases separating them. The genes are TRBV28 and TRBJ1-2; D gene ambiguous. This receptor was identified in an adult in good health. The sequenced sample was peripheral blood, obtained on day 0 of AZD1222 vaccination. The CDR3 DNA sequence: TGTGCCAGCAGTTTGAACAACAACTATGGCTACACCTTC. Protein sequence: CASSLNNNYGYTF.